The 8 T cell receptor beta chains listed next were all sequenced from one sample in a study of blood T cells in healthy people across ages. Alongside a J-beta primer mix, a sample-barcoded 5' primer served in a second PCR lasting roughly 7 to 11 cycles. TCRdb re-called the 5' RACE reads through MiXCR, storing one row per CDR3 protein. The sample lists under 1,100,000 distinct CDR3 sequences; approximately 25% were seen once. This sample was shared with a second study, whose subject was T cells of mothers and their children.

Sequencing was performed on blood. The receptors were sampled from a girl aged 2-15 years in good health.

The V call is TRBV4-2, the J call TRBJ2-2, with 7 bases aligning to TRBD2. Germline CDR1 reads LGHNA; CDR2 reads YNFKEQ. Trimming removed 0 bases from V and 1 base from J; junction bases left unmatched: 5. This CDR3 contains 17 residues. The DNA for the CDR3 is TGTGCCAGCAGCCAAGATCATAGCGGGCGGAACACCGGGGAGCTGTTTTTT. It encodes CASSQDHSGRNTGELFF.

This clonotype was seen more than once but under ten times. The chain joins TRBV7-9 to TRBJ1-1; a weak D match, TRBD1 (6 bases). Germline loops: CDR1 SEHNR, CDR2 FQNEAQ (reference sequence). The CDR3 length is 13 residues. V gave up 3 bases and J gave up 4 bases, with 9 bases separating them. The DNA of the CDR3 is TGTGCCAGCAGCTTCAACAGGGCCACTGAAGCTTTCTTT. Protein sequence: CASSFNRATEAFF.

The chain combines TRBV27 with TRBJ2-1; tentatively, D is TRBD2 (6 bases). The germline V gene encodes CDR1 MNHEY and CDR2 SMNVEV (reference sequence). V was pared by 0 bases and J by 0 bases, with 15 bases between. This CDR3 spans 18 amino acids. Here the CDR3 reads CASSLSAGPRSSYNEQFF. As DNA, the CDR3 is TGTGCCAGCAGTTTATCGGCGGGACCCAGGAGCTCCTACAATGAGCAGTTCTTC.

The chain has TRBV29-1 and TRBJ2-7; D remains unclear. The V gene lost 4 bases and the J gene lost 5 bases, with 15 bases spanning the gap. Germline CDR1 SQVTM, CDR2 ANQGSEA. The CDR3 is made up of 13 amino acids. This CDR3 reads CSVVGPLGDEQYF. The CDR3, as DNA: TGCAGCGTTGTAGGACCCTTGGGCGACGAGCAGTACTTC.

In the case of this clonotype: At one boundary the junction diverges from the germline segment, which might be a read error. The chain couples TRBV9 to TRBJ1-2, with a weak D call TRBD1 (5 bases). Looked up from germline, CDR1 is SGDLS and CDR2 is YYNGEE. The CDR3 totals 13 residues. In DNA, the CDR3 is TGTGCCAACAGCGTAGGGGAACGCTATGGCTACACCTTC. Protein: CANSVGERYGYTF.

V and J are TRBV4-1 and TRBJ2-1; D not certain. The CDR3 totals 15 residues. V was pared by 1 base and J by 6 bases, with 13 bases between. CDR1 is MGHRA and CDR2 is YSYEKL in the germline V gene. The CDR3 region is CASSQAFQIVNEQFF. The CDR3 nucleotides are TGCGCCAGCAGCCAAGCGTTCCAGATTGTCAATGAGCAGTTCTTC.

This chain uses TRBV19 with TRBJ1-3, with D hard to call. Germline V gene sequence: CDR1 LNHDA, CDR2 SQIVND (reference sequence). Trimming left V 3 bases short and J 1 base short, with 13 bases between. The CDR3 covers 16 residues. The CDR3 sequence is CASSITERTSGNTIYF. CDR3 DNA: TGTGCCAGTAGTATCACGGAACGGACTTCTGGAAACACCATATATTTT.

The rearrangement joins TRBV5-1 to TRBJ1-1, with no clear D. The V and J ends lost 3 bases and 5 bases respectively, with 14 bases between them. This CDR3 is built from 14 residues. The germline V gene encodes CDR1 SGHRS and CDR2 YFSETQ. Here the CDR3 DNA reads TGCGCCAGCAGCTCCCGAGGCGCGGGGACTGAAGCTTTCTTT. Encoded protein: CASSSRGAGTEAFF. Supplemented by reference TRBV5-1 and TRBJ1-1, the full variable domain reads KAGVTQTPRYLIKTRGQQVTLSCSPISGHRSVSWYQQTPGQGLQFLFEYFSETQRNKGNFPGRFSGRQFSNSRSEMNVSTLELGDSALYLCASSSRGAGTEAFFGQGTRLTVV.